This entry concerns a single TCR beta chain. What it binds is not known. Samples derive from patients with active juvenile idiopathic arthritis. The sample belongs to a study of circulating and synovial CD4+ cells in juvenile arthritis. This CDR3 contains 14 residues. Per germline, CDR1 LGHNA and CDR2 YNFKEQ. Trimming removed 1 base at V and 7 bases at J, with 13 bases between. Whole-study results and caveats: CPL and bulk CD4 samples differed at least tenfold in T cell genomes. These blood cells shared more CDR3 sequences with synovium than bulk blood. Diversity here was lower than in bulk blood CD4 cells.

Clones were read by immunoSEQ multiplex PCR, and TCRdb kept only the in-frame ones, dropping some. The table lists around 3,000 clones, about four fifths of them singletons. This clonotype was sampled from a human donor with juvenile idiopathic arthritis. The rearrangement links TRBV4-2 to TRBJ2-5; tentative D call: TRBD2 (6 bases). Material: CD4+ T cells from synovial fluid. CDR3 region: CASSQGTGVGTQYF. The CDR3 region has the DNA TGTGCCAGCAGCCAAGGGACGGGGGTGGGGACCCAGTACTTC.